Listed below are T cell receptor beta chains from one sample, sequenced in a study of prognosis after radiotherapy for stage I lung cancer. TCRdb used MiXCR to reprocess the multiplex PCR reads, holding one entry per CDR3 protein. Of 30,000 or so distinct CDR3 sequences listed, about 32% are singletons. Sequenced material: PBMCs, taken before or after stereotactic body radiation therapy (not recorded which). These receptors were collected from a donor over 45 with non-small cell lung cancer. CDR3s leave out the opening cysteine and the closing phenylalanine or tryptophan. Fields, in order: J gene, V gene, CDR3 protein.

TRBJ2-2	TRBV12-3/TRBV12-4	ASSLRGIGELF
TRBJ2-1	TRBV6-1	ASRRTSGSYNEQF
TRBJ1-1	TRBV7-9	ASSLRGGGTEAF
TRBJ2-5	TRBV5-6	ASSLTRDSWRETQY
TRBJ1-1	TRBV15	ATRLHLGRMNTEAF
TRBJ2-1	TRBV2	ASTPQDRPYNEQF
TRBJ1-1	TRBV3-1	ASKHQTGSPEAF
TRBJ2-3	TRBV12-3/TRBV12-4	ASSFSTDTQY
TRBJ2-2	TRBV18	ASSPLGQGNTGELF
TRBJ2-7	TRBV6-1	ASRPAVGAYYHEQY
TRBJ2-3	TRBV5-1	ASSYARASSGGSTDTQY
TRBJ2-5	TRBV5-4	ASSHKTGGKTQY
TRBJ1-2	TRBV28	SISLLATVGGYT
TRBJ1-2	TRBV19	ASRGTWGSCYT
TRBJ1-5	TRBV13	ASSLGGGRSNQPQH
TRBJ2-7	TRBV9	ASSPKGRSNSYEQY
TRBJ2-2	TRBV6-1	ASRDTGVNTGELF
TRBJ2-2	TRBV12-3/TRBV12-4	ASSFRLAYNTGELF
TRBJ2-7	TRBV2	ASRDRGPEQY
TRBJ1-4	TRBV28	ASSAPMSLSNEKLF
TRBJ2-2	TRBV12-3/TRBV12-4	ASSFLLAENTGELF
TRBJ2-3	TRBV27	ASSFRTSGGGTDTQY
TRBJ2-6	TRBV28	ASILLKVPWANVLT
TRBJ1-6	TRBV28	ASLDSLGSPLH
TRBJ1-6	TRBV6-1	ASCNEYLSPLH
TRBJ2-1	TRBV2	ASRQYNEQF
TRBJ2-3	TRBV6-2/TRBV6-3	ASSSPKSHRDGTQY
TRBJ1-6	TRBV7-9	ASSNTAGTGVSPLH
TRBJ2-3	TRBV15	STSVGLAGRTDTQY
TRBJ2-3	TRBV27	ASSDIAGDADTQY
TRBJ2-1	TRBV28	ASTPWGQGHNEQF
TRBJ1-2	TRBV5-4	ASSNRQGASYGYT